The sequence of this TCR beta chain was determined in a study of shared clonotypes between healthy human individuals. The study's findings and limits: At large depth, rarefaction still showed sorted-subset sequencing to be incomplete. Memory subsets had estimated richness that was generally smaller than that of naive subsets. Around 5.4% of naive CD4 clonotypes were common to a handful of donors.

On this clone: The antigen remains unidentified.

Data came from immunoSEQ multiplex PCR; TCRdb stores just in-frame clones and leaves some out. Of millions of clones in the sample, just under 95% were seen once. The CDR3 spans 14 residues. Germline values: CDR1 MNHNS, CDR2 SASEGT. Naive-designated CD8 cells lacked CD45RO, were positively enriched for CCR7, and omitted terminally differentiated effector memory CD45RA+ cells. Sequencing was done on a sample of naive CD8+ T cells sorted from blood. V is TRBV6-1 and J is TRBJ2-7, with 7 bases identical to TRBD2. The TCR was taken from a man aged 18 to 29 in good health. The CDR3 here is CFTGGYGGSYEQYF. As DNA, the CDR3 is TGTTTTACGGGGGGTTACGGAGGGTCCTACGAGCAGTACTTC.